The clone carrying this T cell receptor beta chain came up many times. The antigen is undetermined. 5'RACE primed from the constant segment yielded TCR alpha and TCR beta cDNA libraries bearing sample barcodes and UMIs. TCRdb used MiXCR to reprocess the 5' RACE reads, holding one entry per CDR3 protein. The data contain hundreds of thousands of distinct CDR3 sequences, 20% to 25% of them seen just once; the ten biggest clones take up 21%. This entry is derived from a study of T-cell memory formation after mild COVID-19. The V gene lost 0 bases and the J gene lost 4 bases, with 3 bases spanning the gap. This CDR3 is built from 13 residues. General observations from the study: Some clones that responded turned up in pre-infection memory, which suggests that cross-reactive memory joined in. Most CD4+ clones that shrank were in CM and EM, while CD8+ ones turned up in EMRA. CD4+ bias marked clones expanding day 15 to 37, unlike balanced contracting clones.

This clonotype was obtained from a man aged 18 to 29 who had mild COVID-19 (a few samples of this study predate the infection). Cell type and time point are not known. Input material: PBMCs or a T cell subset sorted from them (not recorded which). The rearrangement joins TRBV12-3 or TRBV12-4 to TRBJ1-4; no reliable D call. CDR3 amino acids: CASSLASNEKLFF. For the CDR3, the DNA is TGTGCCAGCAGTTTAGCCAGTAATGAAAAACTGTTTTTT.